This T cell receptor (beta chain) was retrieved from a study of T-cell reconstitution after alpha-beta-depleted transplantation in children. Ten or more counts support this clonotype. The antigen is undetermined. Germline values: CDR1 KGHSH, CDR2 LQKENI. This CDR3 is built from 15 residues. Trimming took off 0 bases at V and 0 bases at J, with 8 bases between the two ends. Study findings and constraints: Newly made T cells mostly supplied T-cell counts and diversity one year after transplant.

Preparation of the TCRbeta library used unique molecular identifiers. TCRdb used MiXCR to reprocess the PCR reads, holding one entry per CDR3 protein. The sample lists some 600,000 distinct CDR3 sequences, 10% to 15% occurring once. The input for sequencing was PBMCs, mostly from graft donor cells, taken 360 days after TCRalphabeta/CD19-depleted stem cell transplant. The rearrangement links TRBV18 to TRBJ1-1; the D is unclear. This receptor was obtained from a male patient under 18 who had a stem cell transplant for acute myeloid leukemia, so the T cells may come from the graft donor. The CDR3 reads CASSPPSRLNTEAFF. For the CDR3, the DNA is TGTGCCAGCTCACCACCGAGCCGTTTGAACACTGAAGCTTTCTTT.